This T cell receptor (beta chain) was captured by sequencing in a study of shared clonotypes between healthy human individuals. Findings and limits, study-wide: Clonotypes which were not shared had lower generation probabilities than clonotypes that all four donors shared.

Only CD45RO-negative cells positively selected for CCR7 counted as naive CD8 cells, so terminally differentiated effector memory CD45RA+ cells were excluded. The CDR3 runs 13 residues. Germline-derived CDR1 and CDR2 are SNHLY and FYNNEI. Trimming stripped 7 bases from V and 4 bases from J, with 12 bases between. This clone was seen just once. What it recognizes is unknown. Investigators spread the genomic DNA of each subset evenly over several immunoSEQ plates. TCRdb's table, derived via immunoSEQ multiplex PCR, lists solely in-frame clones and lacks some. The profile covers roughly 2,000,000 clones, with about 94% appearing a single time and more than 0.9% taken by the ten largest.

Sequences were obtained from naive CD8+ T cells sorted from blood. The chain uses TRBV2 and TRBJ2-3; TRBD1 is a possible D gene (5 bases). The receptor's source is a man younger than 35 in good health. The CDR3 is CASTLTDPDTQYF. In nucleotides, the CDR3 is TGTGCCAGCACCTTGACAGATCCAGATACGCAGTATTTT.